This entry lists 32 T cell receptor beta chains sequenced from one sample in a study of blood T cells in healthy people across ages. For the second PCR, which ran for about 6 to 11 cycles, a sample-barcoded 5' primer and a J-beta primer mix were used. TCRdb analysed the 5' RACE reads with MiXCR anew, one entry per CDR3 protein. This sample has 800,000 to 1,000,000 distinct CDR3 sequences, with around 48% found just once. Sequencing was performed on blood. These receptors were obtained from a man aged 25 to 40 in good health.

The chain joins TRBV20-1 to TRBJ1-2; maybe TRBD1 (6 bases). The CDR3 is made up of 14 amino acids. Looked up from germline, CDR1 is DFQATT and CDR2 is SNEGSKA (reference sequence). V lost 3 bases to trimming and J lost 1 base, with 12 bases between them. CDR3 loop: CSASAAGVNYGYTF. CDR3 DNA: TGCAGTGCTAGCGCTGCAGGGGTTAACTATGGCTACACCTTC.

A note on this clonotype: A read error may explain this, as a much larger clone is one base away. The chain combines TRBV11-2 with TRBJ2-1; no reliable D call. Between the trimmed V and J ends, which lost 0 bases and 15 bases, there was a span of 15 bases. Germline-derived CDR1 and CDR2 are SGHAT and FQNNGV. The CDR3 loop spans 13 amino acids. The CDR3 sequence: CASSLDPAASRFF. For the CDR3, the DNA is TGTGCCAGCAGCTTAGACCCCGCGGCTTCTAGGTTCTTC. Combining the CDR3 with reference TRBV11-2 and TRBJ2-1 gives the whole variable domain EAGVAQSPRYKIIEKRQSVAFWCNPISGHATLYWYQQILGQGPKLLIQFQNNGVVDDSQLPKDRFSAERLKGVDSTLKIQPAKLEDSAVYLCASSLDPAASRFFGPGTRLTVL.

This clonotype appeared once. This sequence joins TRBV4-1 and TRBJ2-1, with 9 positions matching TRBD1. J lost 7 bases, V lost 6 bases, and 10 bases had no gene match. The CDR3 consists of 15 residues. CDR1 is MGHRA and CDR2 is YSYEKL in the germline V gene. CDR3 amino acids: CASRTPGTGFNEQFF. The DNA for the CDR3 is TGCGCCAGCAGAACTCCCGGGACAGGGTTTAATGAGCAGTTCTTC.

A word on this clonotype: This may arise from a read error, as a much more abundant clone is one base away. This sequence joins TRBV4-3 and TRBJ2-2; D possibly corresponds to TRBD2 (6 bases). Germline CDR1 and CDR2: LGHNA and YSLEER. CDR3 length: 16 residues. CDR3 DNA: TGCGCCAGCAGCCAAGGTGGAGGGAGGAACACCAGGGAGCTGTTTTTT. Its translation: CASSQGGGRNTRELFF.

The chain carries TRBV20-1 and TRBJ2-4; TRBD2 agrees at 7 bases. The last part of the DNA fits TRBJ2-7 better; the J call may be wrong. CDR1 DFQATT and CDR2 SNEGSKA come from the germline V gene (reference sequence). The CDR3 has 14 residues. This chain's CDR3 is CSARDGAGYYEQYF. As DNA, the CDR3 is TGCAGTGCTAGAGACGGAGCGGGGTACTACGAGCAGTACTTC.

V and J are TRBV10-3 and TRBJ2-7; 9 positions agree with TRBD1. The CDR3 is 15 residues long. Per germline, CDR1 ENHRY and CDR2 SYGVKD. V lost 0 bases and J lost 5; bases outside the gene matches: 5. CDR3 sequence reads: CAISESEGTGNEQYF. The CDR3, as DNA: TGTGCCATCAGTGAGTCGGAGGGGACAGGGAACGAGCAGTACTTC.

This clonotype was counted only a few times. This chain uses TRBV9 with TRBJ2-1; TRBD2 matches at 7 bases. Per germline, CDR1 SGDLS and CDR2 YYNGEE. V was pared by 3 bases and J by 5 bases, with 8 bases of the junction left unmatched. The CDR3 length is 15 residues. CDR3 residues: CASSGVAGGNNEQFF. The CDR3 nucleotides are TGTGCCAGCAGCGGGGTAGCGGGCGGTAACAATGAGCAGTTCTTC.

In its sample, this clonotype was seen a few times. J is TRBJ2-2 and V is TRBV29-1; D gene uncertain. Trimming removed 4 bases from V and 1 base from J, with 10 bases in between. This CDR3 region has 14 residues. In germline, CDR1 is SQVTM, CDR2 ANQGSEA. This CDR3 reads CSVVFTENTGELFF. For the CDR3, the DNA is TGCAGCGTTGTTTTTACGGAGAACACCGGGGAGCTGTTTTTT.

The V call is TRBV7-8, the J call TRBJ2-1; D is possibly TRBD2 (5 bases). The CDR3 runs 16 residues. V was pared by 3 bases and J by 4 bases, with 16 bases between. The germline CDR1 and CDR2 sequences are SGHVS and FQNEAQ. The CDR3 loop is CASSFLTSANYNEQFF. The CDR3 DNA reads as TGTGCCAGCAGCTTCCTTACTAGTGCCAATTACAATGAGCAGTTCTTC.

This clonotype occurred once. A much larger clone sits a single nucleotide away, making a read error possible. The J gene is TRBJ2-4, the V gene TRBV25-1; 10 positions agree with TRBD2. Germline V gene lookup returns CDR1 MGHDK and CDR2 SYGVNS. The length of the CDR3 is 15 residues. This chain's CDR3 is CASSDASGGKNVQYF. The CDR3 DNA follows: TGTGCCAGCAGTGATGCTAGCGGGGGCAAAAACGTTCAGTACTTC.

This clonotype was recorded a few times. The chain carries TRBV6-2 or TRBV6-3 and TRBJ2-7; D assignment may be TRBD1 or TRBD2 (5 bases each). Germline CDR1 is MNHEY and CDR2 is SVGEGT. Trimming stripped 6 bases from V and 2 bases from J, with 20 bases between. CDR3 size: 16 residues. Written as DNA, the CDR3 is TGTGCCAGCAGCCGGGACCCAGTGCGCAGTACCTACGAGCAGTACTTC. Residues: CASSRDPVRSTYEQYF.

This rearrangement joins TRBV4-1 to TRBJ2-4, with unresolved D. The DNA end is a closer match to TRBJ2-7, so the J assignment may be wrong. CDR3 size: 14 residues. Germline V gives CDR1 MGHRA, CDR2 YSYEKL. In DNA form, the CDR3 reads TGCGCCAGCAGCCAAGTTCACATGGAAGACGAGCAGTACTTC. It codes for CASSQVHMEDEQYF.

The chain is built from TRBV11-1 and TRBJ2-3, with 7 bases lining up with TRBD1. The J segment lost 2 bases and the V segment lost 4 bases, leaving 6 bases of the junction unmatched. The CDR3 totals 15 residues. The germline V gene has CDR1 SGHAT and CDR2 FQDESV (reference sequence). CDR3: CASSSTTGYTDTQYF. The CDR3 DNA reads TGTGCCAGCAGCTCGACGACAGGGTACACAGATACGCAGTATTTT.

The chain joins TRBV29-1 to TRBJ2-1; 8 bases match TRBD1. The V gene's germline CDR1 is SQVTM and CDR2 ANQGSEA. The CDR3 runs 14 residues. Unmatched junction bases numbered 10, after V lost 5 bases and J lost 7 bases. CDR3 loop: CSVLGQGARNEQFF. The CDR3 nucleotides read TGCAGCGTTCTTGGGCAGGGGGCCCGAAATGAGCAGTTCTTC.

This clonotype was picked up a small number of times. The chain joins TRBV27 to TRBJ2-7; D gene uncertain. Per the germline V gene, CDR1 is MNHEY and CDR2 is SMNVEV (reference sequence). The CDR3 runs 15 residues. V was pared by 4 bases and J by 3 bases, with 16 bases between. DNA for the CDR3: TGTGCCAGCAGTTCGACCTCCCAGCCCTTCTACGAGCAGTACTTC. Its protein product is CASSSTSQPFYEQYF.

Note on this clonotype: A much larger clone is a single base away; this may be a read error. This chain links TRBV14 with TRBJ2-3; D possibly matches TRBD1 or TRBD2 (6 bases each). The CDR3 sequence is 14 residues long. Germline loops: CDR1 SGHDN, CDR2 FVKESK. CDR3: CASSQGGATDTRYF. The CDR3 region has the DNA TGTGCCAGCAGCCAAGGGGGGGCCACAGATACGCGGTATTTT.

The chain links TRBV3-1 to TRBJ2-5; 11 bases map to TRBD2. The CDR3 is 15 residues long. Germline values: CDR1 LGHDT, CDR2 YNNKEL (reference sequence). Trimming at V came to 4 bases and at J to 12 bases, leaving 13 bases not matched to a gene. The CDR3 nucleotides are TGTGCCAGCAGCCCTTCTAGTAGCGGGGGGGCTCTTAAGTACTTC. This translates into CASSPSSSGGALKYF.

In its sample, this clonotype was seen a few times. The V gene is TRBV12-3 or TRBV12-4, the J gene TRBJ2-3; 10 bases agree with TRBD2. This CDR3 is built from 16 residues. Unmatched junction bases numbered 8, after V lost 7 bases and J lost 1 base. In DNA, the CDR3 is TGTGCCAGCATACAAATAACTAGCGGGGGCACAGATACGCAGTATTTT. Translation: CASIQITSGGTDTQYF.

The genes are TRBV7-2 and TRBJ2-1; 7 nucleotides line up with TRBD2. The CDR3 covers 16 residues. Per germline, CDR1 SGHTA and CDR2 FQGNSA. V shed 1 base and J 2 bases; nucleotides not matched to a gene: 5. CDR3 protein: CTSSLGAAGTYNEQFF. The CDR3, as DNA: TGTACCAGCAGCTTAGGGGCAGCGGGGACCTACAATGAGCAGTTCTTC.

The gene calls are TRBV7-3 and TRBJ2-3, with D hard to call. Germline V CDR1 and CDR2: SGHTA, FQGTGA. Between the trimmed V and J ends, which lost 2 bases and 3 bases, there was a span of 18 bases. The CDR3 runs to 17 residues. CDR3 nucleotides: TGTGCCAGCAGCTTACCGCAATTCGGTAGTGAAACAGATACGCAGTATTTT. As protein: CASSLPQFGSETDTQYF.

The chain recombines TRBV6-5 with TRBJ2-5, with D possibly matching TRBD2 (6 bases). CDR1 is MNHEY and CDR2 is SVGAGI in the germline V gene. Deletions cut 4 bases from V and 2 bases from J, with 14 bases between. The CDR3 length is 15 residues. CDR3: CASSWVSGAQETQYF. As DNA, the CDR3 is TGTGCCAGCAGTTGGGTGTCGGGAGCTCAAGAGACCCAGTACTTC.

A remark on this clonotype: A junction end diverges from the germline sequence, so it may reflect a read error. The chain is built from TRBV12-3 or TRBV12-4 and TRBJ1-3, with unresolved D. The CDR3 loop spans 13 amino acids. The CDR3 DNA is TGTGCCAGCAGTTTAGTCCCCGGAAACACCGTATATTTT. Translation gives CASSLVPGNTVYF.

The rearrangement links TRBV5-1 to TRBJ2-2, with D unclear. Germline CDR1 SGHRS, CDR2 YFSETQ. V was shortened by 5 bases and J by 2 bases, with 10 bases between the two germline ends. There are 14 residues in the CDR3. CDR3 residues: CASRPDTNTGELFF. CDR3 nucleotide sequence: TGCGCCAGCAGGCCCGACACAAACACCGGGGAGCTGTTTTTT.

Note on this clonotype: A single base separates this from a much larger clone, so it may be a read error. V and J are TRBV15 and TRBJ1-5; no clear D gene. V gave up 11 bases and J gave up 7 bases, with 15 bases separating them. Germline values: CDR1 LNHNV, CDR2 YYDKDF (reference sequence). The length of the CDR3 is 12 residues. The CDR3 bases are TGTGCCGCCACAAGACGGGAACAGCCCCAGCATTTT. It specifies CAATRREQPQHF.

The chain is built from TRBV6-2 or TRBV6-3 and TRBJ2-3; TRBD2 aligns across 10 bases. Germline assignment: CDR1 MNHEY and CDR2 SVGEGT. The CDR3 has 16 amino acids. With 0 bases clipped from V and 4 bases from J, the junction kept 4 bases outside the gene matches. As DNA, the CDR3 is TGTGCCAGCAGTTACTCGAAGCGGGGGGGCCCAGATACGCAGTATTTT. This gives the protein CASSYSKRGGPDTQYF.

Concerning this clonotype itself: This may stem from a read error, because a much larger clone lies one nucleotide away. CDR3: CGAPRSRDIYYEQYF. For the CDR3, the DNA is TGCGGTGCCCCTCGGTCCCGGGACATCTACTACGAGCAGTACTTC. The chain combines TRBV20-1 with TRBJ2-7, with a weak D call TRBD1 (6 bases). The CDR3 consists of 15 residues. Looked up from germline, CDR1 is DFQATT and CDR2 is SNEGSKA (reference sequence).

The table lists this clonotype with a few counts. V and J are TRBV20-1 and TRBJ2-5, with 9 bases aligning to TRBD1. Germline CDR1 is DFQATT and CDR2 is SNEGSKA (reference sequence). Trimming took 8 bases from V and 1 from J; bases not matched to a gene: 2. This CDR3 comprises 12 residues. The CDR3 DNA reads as TGCAGTAGACAGGGGGGCCAAGAGACCCAGTACTTC. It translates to CSRQGGQETQYF.

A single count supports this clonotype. CDR3 in amino acids: CASSLGGIIAKNIQYF. CDR3 DNA sequence: TGTGCCAGCAGCTTAGGCGGGATCATAGCCAAAAACATTCAGTACTTC. The rearrangement uses TRBV28 and TRBJ2-4; perhaps TRBD2 as D (6 bases). Germline V CDR1 and CDR2: MDHEN, SYDVKM. The CDR3 covers 16 residues. V was shortened by 6 bases and J by 0 bases, with 15 bases between the two germline ends.

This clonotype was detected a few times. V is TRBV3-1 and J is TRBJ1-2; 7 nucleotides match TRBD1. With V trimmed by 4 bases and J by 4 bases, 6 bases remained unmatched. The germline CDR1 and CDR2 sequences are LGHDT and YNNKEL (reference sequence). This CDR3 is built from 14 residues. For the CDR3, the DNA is TGTGCCAGCAGCCCTTCGACAGGGTCCTATGGCTACACCTTC. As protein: CASSPSTGSYGYTF.

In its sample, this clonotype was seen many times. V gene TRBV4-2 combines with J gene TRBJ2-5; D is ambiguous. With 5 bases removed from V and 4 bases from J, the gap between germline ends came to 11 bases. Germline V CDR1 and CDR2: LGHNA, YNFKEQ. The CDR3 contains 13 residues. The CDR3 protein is CASSATPPETQYF. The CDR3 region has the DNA TGTGCCAGCAGCGCGACCCCTCCAGAGACCCAGTACTTC.

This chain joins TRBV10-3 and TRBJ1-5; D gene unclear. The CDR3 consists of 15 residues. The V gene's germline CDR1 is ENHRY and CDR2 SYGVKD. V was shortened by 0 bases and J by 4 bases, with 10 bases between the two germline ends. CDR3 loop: CAISESRAGNQPQHF. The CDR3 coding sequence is TGTGCCATCAGTGAGTCGAGGGCGGGGAATCAGCCCCAGCATTTT.

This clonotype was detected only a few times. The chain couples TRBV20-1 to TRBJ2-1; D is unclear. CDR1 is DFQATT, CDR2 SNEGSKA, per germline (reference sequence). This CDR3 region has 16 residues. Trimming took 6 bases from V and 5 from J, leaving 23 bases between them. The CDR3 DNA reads TGCAGTGCCAGCCGGCATAATTTGGTGTCTAACAATGAGCAGTTCTTC. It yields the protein CSASRHNLVSNNEQFF.